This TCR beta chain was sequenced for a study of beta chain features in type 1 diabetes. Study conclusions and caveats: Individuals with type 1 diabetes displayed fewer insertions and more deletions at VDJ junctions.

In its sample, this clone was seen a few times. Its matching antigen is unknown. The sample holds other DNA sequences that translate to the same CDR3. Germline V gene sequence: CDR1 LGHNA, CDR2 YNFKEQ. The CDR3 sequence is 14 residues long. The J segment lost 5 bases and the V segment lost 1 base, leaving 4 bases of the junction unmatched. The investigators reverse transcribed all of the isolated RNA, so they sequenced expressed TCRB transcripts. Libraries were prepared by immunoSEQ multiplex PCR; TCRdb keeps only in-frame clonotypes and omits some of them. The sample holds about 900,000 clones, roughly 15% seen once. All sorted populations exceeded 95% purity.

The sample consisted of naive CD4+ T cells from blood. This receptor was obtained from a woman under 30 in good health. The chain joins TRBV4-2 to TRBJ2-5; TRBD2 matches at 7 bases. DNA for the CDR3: TGTGCCAGCAGCCAAGGGCAGGGAGGGGAGACCCAGTACTTC. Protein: CASSQGQGGETQYF.